What follows is one TCR beta chain and its context. TCRdb fed the 5' RACE reads into MiXCR, producing one record per CDR3 protein. Seen here are around 90,000 distinct CDR3 sequences, 5% observed once, and the top ten hold 7.5% to 9.5%. The CDR3 has 14 residues. The V end was cut by 6 bases, the J end by 3 bases, with 12 bases between. Germline values: CDR1 MDHEN, CDR2 SYDVKM. This specimen belongs to a study of T cells of healthy individuals. The sequence came from a female donor in good health. The rearrangement uses TRBV28 and TRBJ1-5, with a tentative D call TRBD1 (5 bases). The CDR3 spells CASRNSGVNQPQHF. CDR3 nucleotides: TGTGCCAGCAGGAATTCGGGGGTCAATCAGCCCCAGCATTTT.